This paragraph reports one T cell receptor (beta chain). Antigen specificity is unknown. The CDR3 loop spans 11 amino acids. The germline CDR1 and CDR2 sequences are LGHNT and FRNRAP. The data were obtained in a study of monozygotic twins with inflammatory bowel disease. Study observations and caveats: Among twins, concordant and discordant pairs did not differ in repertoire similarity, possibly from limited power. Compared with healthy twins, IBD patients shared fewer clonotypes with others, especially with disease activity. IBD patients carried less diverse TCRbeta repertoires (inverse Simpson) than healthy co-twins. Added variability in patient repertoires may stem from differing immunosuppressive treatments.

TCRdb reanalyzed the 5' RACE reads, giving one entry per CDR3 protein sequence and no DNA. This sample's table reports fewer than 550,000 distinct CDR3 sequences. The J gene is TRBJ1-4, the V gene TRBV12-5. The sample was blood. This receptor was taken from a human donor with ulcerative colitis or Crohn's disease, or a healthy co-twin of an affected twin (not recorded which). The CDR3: CASGLNEKLFF.